The entry below gives a single T cell receptor (beta chain) sequence along with its context. The record originates from a study of blood T cell repertoires in COVID-19. Germline CDR1 GTSNPN, CDR2 SVGIG (reference sequence). This CDR3 comprises 14 residues. Trimming took off 5 bases at V and 5 bases at J, with 13 bases between the two ends. Data came from immunoSEQ multiplex PCR; TCRdb stores just in-frame clones and leaves some out. The sample carries approximately 92,000 clones, 82% recorded once. Sequencing was carried out using peripheral blood. The TCR sequence derives from an older man with acute or convalescent COVID-19. The chain employs TRBV30 and TRBJ1-6; tentative D call: TRBD1 (6 bases). This chain's CDR3 is CAWAFNRDNSPLHF. DNA for the CDR3: TGTGCCTGGGCCTTTAACAGGGATAATTCACCCCTCCACTTT. Filled out from reference TRBV30 and TRBJ1-6, the complete variable domain reads SQTIHQWPATLVQPVGSPLSLECTVEGTSNPNLYWYRQAAGRGLQLLFYSVGIGQISSEVPQNLSASRPQDRQFILSSKKLLLSDSGFYLCAWAFNRDNSPLHFGNGTRLTVT.